This T cell receptor (beta chain) was observed in a study of control samples from healthy donors and cancer patients. The CDR3 spans 14 residues. Trimming removed 2 bases from V and 4 bases from J; junction bases left unmatched: 3. Germline V CDR1 and CDR2: KGHSH, LQKENI. Sequencing used immunoSEQ multiplex PCR; TCRdb keeps in-frame clones, though not all of them. The profile shows 15,000 to 20,000 clones, around 84% of them singletons. The receptor was derived from a woman aged 70 to 79 with colorectal cancer. This sequence joins TRBV18 and TRBJ2-7, with TRBD2 matching 9 bases. Source material: PBMCs. The CDR3 DNA reads TGTGCCAGCTCACCAGCGGGGGGGGATTACGAGCAGTACTTC. Translated: CASSPAGGDYEQYF. Supplemented by reference TRBV18 and TRBJ2-7, the full variable domain reads NAGVMQNPRHLVRRRGQEARLRCSPMKGHSHVYWYRQLPEEGLKFMVYLQKENIIDESGMPKERFSAEFPKEGPSILRIQQVVRGDSAAYFCASSPAGGDYEQYFGPGTRLTVT.